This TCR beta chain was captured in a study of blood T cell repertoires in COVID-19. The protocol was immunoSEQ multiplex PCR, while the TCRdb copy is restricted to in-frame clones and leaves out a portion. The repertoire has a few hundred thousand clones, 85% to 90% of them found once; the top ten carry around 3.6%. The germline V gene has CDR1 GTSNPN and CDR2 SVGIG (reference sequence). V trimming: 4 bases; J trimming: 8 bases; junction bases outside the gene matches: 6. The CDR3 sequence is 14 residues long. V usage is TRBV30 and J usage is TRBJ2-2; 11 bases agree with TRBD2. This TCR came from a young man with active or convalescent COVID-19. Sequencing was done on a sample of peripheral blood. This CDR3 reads CAWNQLAGDGELFF. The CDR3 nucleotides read TGTGCCTGGAACCAACTAGCGGGGGATGGGGAGCTGTTTTTT.